The 22 T cell receptor beta chains below were found in one sample sequenced in a study of cytomegalovirus exposure and HLA in healthy donors. The PCR contained 60 Vbeta and 13 Jbeta primers. The table came from immunoSEQ multiplex PCR; TCRdb's copy has only in-frame clones and leaves some out. The table lists 200,000 to 300,000 clones, around 84% of them singletons. The material sequenced was PBMCs. Source of these receptors: a girl aged 2-10 years in good health and CMV-seronegative.

This clone was counted once. The chain has TRBV29-1 and TRBJ2-2, with TRBD2 matching over 10 bases. The CDR3 extends over 19 amino acids. CDR1 is SQVTM, CDR2 ANQGSEA, per germline. The V and J ends lost 3 bases and 9 bases, in that order; junction bases with no gene match: 22. The CDR3 loop is CSVEGSGRAHPELARELFF. The CDR3 nucleotides read TGCAGCGTTGAGGGGAGCGGGAGGGCCCATCCCGAACTCGCTCGGGAGCTGTTTTTT.

This rearrangement joins TRBV12-5 to TRBJ2-3, with no clear D. CDR3 length equals 13 residues. The V end lost 0 bases, the J end lost 2 bases, and 3 bases lay between the germline ends. Germline CDR1 and CDR2: LGHNT and FRNRAP. This CDR3 is CASGLVLTDTQYF. CDR3 DNA: TGTGCTAGTGGTTTGGTACTCACAGATACGCAGTATTTT.

V gene TRBV7-9 combines with J gene TRBJ2-5; D gene ambiguous. CDR1 SEHNR and CDR2 FQNEAQ come from the germline V gene (reference sequence). The V and J ends lost 1 base and 5 bases respectively, with 17 bases between them. The CDR3 covers 16 residues. The CDR3 region has the DNA TGTGCCAGCAGCTTAGAGGTGGCGAGCCAGAGGGAGACCCAGTACTTC. Its translation: CASSLEVASQRETQYF.

The rearrangement links TRBV30 to TRBJ2-2; 14 nucleotides align to TRBD2. This CDR3 has 14 residues. The junction had 7 bases not matched to a gene; V was cut back by 5 bases and J by 11 bases. Germline-derived CDR1 and CDR2 are GTSNPN and SVGIG (reference sequence). CDR3 region: CAWAPGLAGAELFF. The CDR3 DNA sequence: TGTGCCTGGGCTCCGGGACTAGCGGGGGCTGAGCTGTTTTTT.

The chain combines TRBV19 with TRBJ1-4; D unclear. Trimming took off 0 bases at V and 8 bases at J, with 25 bases between the two ends. The CDR3 covers 19 residues. The germline gives CDR1 LNHDA, CDR2 SQIVND (reference sequence). CDR3 sequence: CASSIDRPGSASNWEKLFF. For the CDR3, the DNA is TGTGCCAGTAGTATAGATCGGCCGGGAAGCGCATCAAATTGGGAAAAACTGTTTTTT.

The chain joins TRBV27 to TRBJ2-1; TRBD2 might be the D (5 bases). This CDR3 comprises 17 residues. The V end lost 2 bases, the J end lost 4 bases, and 18 bases lay between the germline ends. Germline V gene lookup returns CDR1 MNHEY and CDR2 SMNVEV (reference sequence). The CDR3 reads CASSLQGGVRGYNEQFF. In DNA, the CDR3 is TGTGCCAGCAGTTTACAAGGAGGTGTCCGCGGTTACAATGAGCAGTTCTTC.

The rearrangement uses TRBV25-1 and TRBJ2-3; D call uncertain. The CDR3 covers 11 residues. Germline V gives CDR1 MGHDK, CDR2 SYGVNS. V lost 2 bases to trimming and J lost 5 bases, with 2 bases between them. CDR3 sequence reads: CASSERDTQYF. CDR3 nucleotide sequence: TGTGCCAGCAGTGAACGAGATACGCAGTATTTT.

The rearrangement uses TRBV11-2 and TRBJ2-7, with 8 bases fitting TRBD1. V lost 5 bases and J lost 2; bases outside the gene matches: 5. This CDR3 has 14 residues. CDR1 and CDR2 (germline): SGHAT, FQNNGV. CDR3 sequence reads: CASSGTGHPYEQYF. Written as DNA, the CDR3 is TGTGCCAGCAGCGGGACAGGCCACCCCTACGAGCAGTACTTC.

The rearrangement uses TRBV4-2 and TRBJ2-3; D may be TRBD2 (7 bases). V dropped 3 bases and J dropped 6 bases, with 13 bases sitting between them. CDR1 and CDR2 (germline): LGHNA, YNFKEQ. CDR3 length: 14 residues. The CDR3 reads CASSHGRGADTQYF. CDR3 nucleotide sequence: TGTGCCAGCAGCCACGGACGGGGGGCGGATACGCAGTATTTT.

V and J are TRBV5-1 and TRBJ2-2, with D unclear. CDR3 length: 16 amino acids. Germline assignment: CDR1 SGHRS and CDR2 YFSETQ. The V end was cut by 2 bases, the J end by 0 bases, with 11 bases between. CDR3 nucleotides: TGCGCCAGCAGCTTTAGCAGCGCTACGAACACCGGGGAGCTGTTTTTT. Translated: CASSFSSATNTGELFF. Supplemented by reference TRBV5-1 and TRBJ2-2, the full variable domain reads KAGVTQTPRYLIKTRGQQVTLSCSPISGHRSVSWYQQTPGQGLQFLFEYFSETQRNKGNFPGRFSGRQFSNSRSEMNVSTLELGDSALYLCASSFSSATNTGELFFGEGSRLTVL.

CDR3 in amino acids: CASSLFMNTEAFF. CDR3 nucleotide sequence: TGTGCCAGTAGCCTATTCATGAACACTGAAGCTTTCTTT. The chain recombines TRBV19 with TRBJ1-1; unclear D gene. V was shortened by 6 bases and J by 0 bases, with 8 bases between the two germline ends. CDR1 LNHDA and CDR2 SQIVND come from the germline V gene (reference sequence). The CDR3 sequence is 13 residues long.

The V call is TRBV6-4, the J call TRBJ2-1; TRBD2 agrees at 7 bases. This CDR3 region has 17 residues. Per the germline V gene, CDR1 is MRHNA and CDR2 is SNTAGT. With V trimmed by 0 bases and J by 8 bases, 13 bases remained unmatched. The CDR3 DNA reads TGTGCCAGCAGTGACTCGACAATAGCGGGTAGACGGGATGAGCAGTTCTTC. Translating it yields CASSDSTIAGRRDEQFF.

This sequence joins TRBV5-6 and TRBJ2-1, with TRBD2 identical over 8 bases. Germline CDR1 and CDR2: SGHDT and YYEEEE. The trim removed 4 bases at V and 0 bases at J, leaving 6 bases unmatched. The CDR3 consists of 16 residues. The chain's CDR3 is CASSIPAGVSYNEQFF. The CDR3 DNA sequence: TGTGCCAGCAGCATTCCAGCGGGGGTCTCCTACAATGAGCAGTTCTTC.

This clone was seen a handful of times. V is TRBV2 and J is TRBJ2-1; 9 bases align to TRBD2. The germline CDR1 and CDR2 sequences are SNHLY and FYNNEI. The CDR3 consists of 17 residues. V trimming: 4 bases; J trimming: 4 bases; junction bases outside the gene matches: 11. CDR3 amino acids: CASSATGTSLFYNEQFF. CDR3 sequence (DNA): TGTGCCAGCAGTGCCACCGGGACTAGCTTGTTTTACAATGAGCAGTTCTTC.

The V gene is TRBV5-4, the J gene TRBJ2-1; 10 bases line up with TRBD2. V was pared by 5 bases and J by 3 bases, with 8 bases of the junction left unmatched. The V gene's germline CDR1 is SGHNT and CDR2 YYREEE (reference sequence). This CDR3 is built from 16 residues. CDR3 protein: CASRQGLATYYNEQFF. The CDR3 region has the DNA TGTGCCAGCAGACAGGGACTAGCGACATACTACAATGAGCAGTTCTTC.

V usage is TRBV5-1 and J usage is TRBJ2-1, with 11 bases lining up with TRBD2. The CDR3 is 15 amino acids. Germline assignment: CDR1 SGHRS and CDR2 YFSETQ. Trimming at V came to 4 bases and at J to 6 bases, leaving 6 bases not matched to a gene. CDR3 loop: CASSLYSGGANEQFF. Here the CDR3 DNA reads TGCGCCAGCAGCCTTTATAGCGGGGGGGCCAATGAGCAGTTCTTC.

J is TRBJ2-7 and V is TRBV7-9; possible D gene TRBD1, 5 bases. CDR1 and CDR2 (germline): SEHNR, FQNEAQ (reference sequence). CDR3 length equals 12 residues. V was shortened by 1 base and J by 6 bases, with 7 bases between the two germline ends. CDR3 loop: CASSLGQREQYF. The CDR3 nucleotides read TGTGCCAGCAGCTTAGGACAGCGCGAGCAGTACTTC.

This chain links TRBV4-1 with TRBJ1-1, with a tentative D call TRBD1 (5 bases). The CDR3 has 15 residues. CDR1 is MGHRA and CDR2 is YSYEKL in the germline V gene. The V end lost 5 bases, the J end lost 0 bases, and 13 bases lay between the germline ends. CDR3 in amino acids: CASSNFGQMNTEAFF. CDR3 sequence (DNA): TGCGCCAGCAGCAACTTCGGACAAATGAACACTGAAGCTTTCTTT.

This clone was detected only a few times. V usage is TRBV19 and J usage is TRBJ1-2; D is uncertain. CDR1 LNHDA and CDR2 SQIVND come from the germline V gene (reference sequence). The germline V and J ends were trimmed by 3 bases and 2 bases, with 10 bases remaining between them. The length of the CDR3 is 14 residues. The CDR3 DNA reads as TGTGCCAGTAGTATGTGGGGAGCGAACTATGGCTACACCTTC. It codes for CASSMWGANYGYTF.

The genes are TRBV29-1 and TRBJ2-5, with 8 nucleotides matching TRBD1. The CDR3 covers 14 residues. Looked up from germline, CDR1 is SQVTM and CDR2 is ANQGSEA. The junction had 7 bases not matched to a gene; V was cut back by 7 bases and J by 0 bases. The CDR3 protein is CSAAGGLYQETQYF. DNA of the CDR3: TGCAGCGCCGCAGGGGGCCTCTACCAAGAGACCCAGTACTTC.

The CDR3 region is CATASGYEQYF. The CDR3 DNA follows: TGTGCCACTGCCAGCGGGTACGAGCAGTACTTC. J is TRBJ2-7 and V is TRBV19; D possibly corresponds to TRBD2 (6 bases). CDR1 LNHDA and CDR2 SQIVND come from the germline V gene (reference sequence). CDR3 size: 11 residues. Trimming pared 10 bases from V and 4 bases from J, leaving 11 bases between.

This chain uses TRBV21-1 with TRBJ2-1; the table gives TRBD2 as D, unverified against the DNA. TRBV21-1 is listed as a pseudogene. The CDR3 loop spans 11 amino acids. The CDR3, as DNA: TGTGCCAGCACCGACCGGGGTCCCAAGTTCTTC. Its protein is CASTDRGPKFF.